This T cell receptor (beta chain) was identified in a study of T-cell reconstitution after alpha-beta-depleted transplantation in children. This clonotype was recorded a few times. Its antigen is as yet unknown. Notes on the study in general: Two months or so post-transplant, alpha-beta T cells reportedly derived from several hundred expanded graft clones. At the one-year point after transplant, T-cell counts and TCRbeta diversity were found to come mostly from T cells that had been newly produced. TCRbeta diversity was high at day 60 in some patients (a result of surviving recipient T cells and thymic progenitors).

TCRbeta library preparation incorporated unique molecular identifiers. TCRdb fed the PCR reads into MiXCR, producing one record per CDR3 protein. The profile shows some 550,000 distinct CDR3 sequences, roughly 23% of them singletons. Germline V CDR1 and CDR2: MNHEY, SVGAGI. This CDR3 comprises 15 residues. Trimming removed 2 bases from V and 1 base from J; junction bases left unmatched: 2. The specimen was PBMCs, mostly from graft donor cells, collected 360 days after TCRalphabeta/CD19-depleted stem cell transplant. The sequence was collected from a boy younger than two who had a stem cell transplant for acute myeloid leukemia, so the T cells may come from the graft donor. The rearrangement links TRBV6-5 to TRBJ1-2, with 9 bases that match TRBD1. The CDR3 sequence: CASSYGTGSNYGYTF. In DNA form, the CDR3 reads TGTGCCAGCAGTTACGGGACAGGGAGTAACTATGGCTACACCTTC.